The 2 T cell receptor beta chains below were found in one sample sequenced in a study of neoadjuvant nivolumab and ipilimumab in lung cancer (TCRdb year 2020). Library prep was done by the immunoSEQ multiplex PCR assay. TCRdb obtained this table from immuneACCESS and retained in-frame rearrangements with V and J assigned. These tables miss some clones; where compared with another copy, unresolved V genes account for less than half of the shortfall, and the remainder is unexplained. Within this sample are tens of thousands of clones, with 82% of them counted one time only. Of the sample, 7.5% to 10% falls within the top ten clones. The sample's time point label, decoded: at surgical resection after neoadjuvant nivolumab +/- ipilimumab. Sequences were derived from tumor tissue, sampled after neoadjuvant nivolumab, alone or with ipilimumab, at or shortly before surgery. These receptors were collected from an adult with non-small cell lung cancer.

This chain connects TRBV11-2 to TRBJ2-7; the match to TRBD2 covers 8 bases. Trimming cost V 3 bases and J 6 bases; bases outside gene matches: 13. The CDR3 loop spans 16 amino acids. CDR1 SGHAT and CDR2 FQNNGV come from the germline V gene. CDR3 in amino acids: CASSFPGLARGSEQYF. As DNA, the CDR3 is TGTGCCAGCAGCTTCCCAGGACTAGCCCGAGGGTCCGAGCAGTACTTC.

This chain links TRBV5-4 with TRBJ2-5, with D possibly matching TRBD1 (6 bases). Germline V gene data show CDR1 as SGHNT and CDR2 as YYREEE (reference sequence). Trimming removed 3 bases from V and 5 bases from J, with 20 bases in between. The CDR3 consists of 16 residues. The CDR3 here is CASSSDQLGRGETQYF. The CDR3 DNA reads as TGTGCCAGCAGCTCCGATCAACTGGGAAGGGGGGAGACCCAGTACTTC.